A selection of T cell receptor beta chains follows, all from one sample in a study of cytomegalovirus exposure and HLA in healthy donors. Generated by immunoSEQ multiplex PCR, the TCRdb table keeps only in-frame clones and is missing some. Listed are tens of thousands of clones; roughly an eighth falls within the top ten. Material for sequencing was PBMCs. These receptors originate from a woman aged 60 to 75 in good health and CMV-seropositive. Each CDR3 is given with its conserved first and last residue. A D gene is named only where the DNA matches it firmly.

V: TRBV27
J: TRBJ1-2
D: TRBD1
CDR3: CASRKTGGYGYTF

V: TRBV5-1
J: TRBJ2-1
D: -
CDR3: CASSLVDSRDNEQFF

V: TRBV11-3
J: TRBJ2-7
D: TRBD1
CDR3: CASGPGQGYEQYF

V: TRBV28
J: TRBJ2-7
D: TRBD2
CDR3: CASLLSGTRGSEQYF

V: TRBV4-1
J: TRBJ2-7
D: TRBD2
CDR3: CASSQEVPGTGGEQYF

V: TRBV6-1
J: TRBJ1-1
D: TRBD1
CDR3: CASSGRTGTGDEAFF

V: TRBV2
J: TRBJ2-3
D: TRBD2
CDR3: CASGLAASTDTQYF

V: TRBV6-4
J: TRBJ2-1
D: TRBD2
CDR3: CASSDSSGGNNEQFF

V: TRBV6-4
J: TRBJ2-7
D: TRBD1
CDR3: CASSDSIGGKPYYEQYF

V: TRBV6-1
J: TRBJ1-1
D: -
CDR3: CASKQGLYTEAFF

V: TRBV11-3
J: TRBJ2-2
D: TRBD1
CDR3: CASSWTGVNTGELFF

V: TRBV27
J: TRBJ2-5
D: TRBD1
CDR3: CASSSSDRARPETQYF

V: TRBV18
J: TRBJ2-5
D: -
CDR3: CASSLGSYQETQYF

V: TRBV28
J: TRBJ1-6
D: -
CDR3: CASTSPGSPLHF

V: TRBV18
J: TRBJ1-5
D: -
CDR3: CASSPAAGLGQPQHF

V: TRBV7-2
J: TRBJ1-3
D: -
CDR3: CASSLGPSSSGNTIYF

V: TRBV2
J: TRBJ1-5
D: -
CDR3: CASSERRDQPQHF

V: TRBV2
J: TRBJ2-2
D: TRBD2
CDR3: CASRGLAGAYTGELFF

V: TRBV6-5
J: TRBJ1-5
D: TRBD1
CDR3: CASSRGQNQPQHF

V: TRBV4-2
J: TRBJ1-1
D: -
CDR3: CASSLGVGGEAFF

V: TRBV5-1
J: TRBJ1-1
D: TRBD1
CDR3: CASSWAPGQGGMNTEAFF

V: TRBV6-5
J: TRBJ2-7
D: -
CDR3: CASSYSGKGEYEQYF

V: TRBV2
J: TRBJ2-6
D: -
CDR3: CAVSSGSSGANVLTF

V: TRBV9
J: TRBJ1-3
D: TRBD1
CDR3: CASSVTDLTGSGNTIYF

V: TRBV28
J: TRBJ2-5
D: -
CDR3: CASTYGTRETQYF

V: TRBV13
J: TRBJ1-1
D: TRBD1
CDR3: CASSLFQGGVNTEAFF

V: TRBV11-3
J: TRBJ1-2
D: TRBD1
CDR3: CASSSTGGAGYGYTF

V: TRBV19
J: TRBJ2-7
D: -
CDR3: CASSREQYF

V: TRBV6-6
J: TRBJ1-1
D: TRBD1
CDR3: CASSDRGPVTEAFF

V: TRBV5-8
J: TRBJ1-6
D: TRBD1
CDR3: CASSLGAGGLSPLHF

V: TRBV23-1
J: TRBJ2-1
D: TRBD2
CDR3: CASSRYSAGGNNEQFF

V: TRBV18
J: TRBJ1-1
D: -
CDR3: CASSPNRVRNTEAFF

V: TRBV19
J: TRBJ1-1
D: TRBD1
CDR3: CASTRRDRGTEAFF

V: TRBV28
J: TRBJ2-7
D: -
CDR3: CASSLNGRNRAYEQYF

V: TRBV4-3
J: TRBJ1-2
D: TRBD1
CDR3: CASSQDRAGGNYGYTF

V: TRBV7-9
J: TRBJ1-5
D: TRBD1
CDR3: CASSLTQGGDQPQHF

V: TRBV27
J: TRBJ2-7
D: -
CDR3: CASSRGTSGYEQYF

V: TRBV27
J: TRBJ1-2
D: -
CDR3: CASSLSRAGYGYTF

V: TRBV18
J: TRBJ2-7
D: TRBD1
CDR3: CASRGQAYEQYF

V: TRBV6-6
J: TRBJ1-2
D: TRBD1
CDR3: CASSLGTDYGYTF

V: TRBV15
J: TRBJ1-5
D: TRBD1
CDR3: CATSRGPGQGDYSNQPQHF

V: TRBV6-5
J: -
D: TRBD2
CDR3: CASSYRPAGGYEQYF

V: TRBV5-1
J: TRBJ1-2
D: -
CDR3: CASSLDSFRGYTF

V: TRBV6-5
J: TRBJ1-5
D: -
CDR3: CASSYQAGPNQPQHF